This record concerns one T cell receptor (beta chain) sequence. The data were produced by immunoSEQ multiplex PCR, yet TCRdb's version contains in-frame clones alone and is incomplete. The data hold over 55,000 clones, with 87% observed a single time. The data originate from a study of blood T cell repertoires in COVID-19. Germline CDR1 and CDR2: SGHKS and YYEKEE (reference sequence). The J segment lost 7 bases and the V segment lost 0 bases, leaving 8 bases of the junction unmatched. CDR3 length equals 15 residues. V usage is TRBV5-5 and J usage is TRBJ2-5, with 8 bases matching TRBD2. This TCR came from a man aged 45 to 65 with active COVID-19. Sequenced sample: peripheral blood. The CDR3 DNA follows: TGTGCCAGCAGCTTGGGTGCCAGCGGGGGAGGGACCCAGTACTTC. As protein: CASSLGASGGGTQYF.